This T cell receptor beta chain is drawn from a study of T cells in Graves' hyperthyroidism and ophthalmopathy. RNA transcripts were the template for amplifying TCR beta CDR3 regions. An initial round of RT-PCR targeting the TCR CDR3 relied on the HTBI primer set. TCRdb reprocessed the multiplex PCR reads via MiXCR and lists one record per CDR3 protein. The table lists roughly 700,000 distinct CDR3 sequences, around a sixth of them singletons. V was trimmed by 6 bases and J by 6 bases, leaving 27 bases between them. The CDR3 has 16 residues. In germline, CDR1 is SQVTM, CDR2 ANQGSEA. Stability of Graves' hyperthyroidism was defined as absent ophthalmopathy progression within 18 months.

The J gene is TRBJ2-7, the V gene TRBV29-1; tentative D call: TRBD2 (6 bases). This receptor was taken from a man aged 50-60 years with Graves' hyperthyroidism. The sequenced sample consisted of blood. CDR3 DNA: TGCAGCGTAGAACTAGCATCGGGGTCGGGAGAGTCCGAGCAGTACTTC. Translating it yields CSVELASGSGESEQYF.